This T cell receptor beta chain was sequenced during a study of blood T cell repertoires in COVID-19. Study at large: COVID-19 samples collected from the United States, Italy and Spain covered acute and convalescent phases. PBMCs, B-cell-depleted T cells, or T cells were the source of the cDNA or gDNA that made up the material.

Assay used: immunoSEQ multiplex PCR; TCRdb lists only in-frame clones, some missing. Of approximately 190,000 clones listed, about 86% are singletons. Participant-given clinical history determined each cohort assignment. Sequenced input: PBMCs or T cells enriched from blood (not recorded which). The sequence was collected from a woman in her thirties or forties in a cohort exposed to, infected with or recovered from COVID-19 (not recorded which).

The CDR3 nucleotides read TGCGCCAGCAGAGGCGCGACAGGGGGGAACCAAGAGACCCAGTACTTC. This translates into CASRGATGGNQETQYF. This chain links TRBV10-2 with TRBJ2-5; TRBD1 matches at 9 bases. Looked up from germline, CDR1 is WSHSY and CDR2 is SAAADI. The CDR3 is 16 residues long. V lost 6 bases to trimming and J lost 0 bases; unmatched junction nucleotides: 8.